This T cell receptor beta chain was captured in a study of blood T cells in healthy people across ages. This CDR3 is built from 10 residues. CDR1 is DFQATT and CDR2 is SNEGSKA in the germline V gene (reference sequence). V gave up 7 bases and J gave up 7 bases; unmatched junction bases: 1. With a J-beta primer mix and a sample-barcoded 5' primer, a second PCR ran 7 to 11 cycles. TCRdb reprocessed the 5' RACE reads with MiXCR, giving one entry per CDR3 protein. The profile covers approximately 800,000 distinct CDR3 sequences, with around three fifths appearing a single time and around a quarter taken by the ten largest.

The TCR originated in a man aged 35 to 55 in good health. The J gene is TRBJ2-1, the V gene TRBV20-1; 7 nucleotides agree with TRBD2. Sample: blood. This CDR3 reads CSGLANEQFF. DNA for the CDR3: TGCAGTGGACTAGCAAATGAGCAGTTCTTC.